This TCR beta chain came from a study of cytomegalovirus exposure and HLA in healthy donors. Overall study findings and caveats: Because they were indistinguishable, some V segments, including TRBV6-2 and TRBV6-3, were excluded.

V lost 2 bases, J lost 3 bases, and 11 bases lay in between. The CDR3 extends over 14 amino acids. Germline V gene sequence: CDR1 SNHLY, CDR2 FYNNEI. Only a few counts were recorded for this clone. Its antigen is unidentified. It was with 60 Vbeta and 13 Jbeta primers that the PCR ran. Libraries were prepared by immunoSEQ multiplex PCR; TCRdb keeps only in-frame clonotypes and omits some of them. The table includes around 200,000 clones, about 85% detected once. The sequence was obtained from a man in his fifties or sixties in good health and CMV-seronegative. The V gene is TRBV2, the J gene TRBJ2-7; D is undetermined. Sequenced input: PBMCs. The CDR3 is CASSESASLYEQYF. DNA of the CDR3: TGTGCCAGCAGTGAAAGCGCATCCCTCTACGAGCAGTACTTC.